The 19 T cell receptor beta chains listed next were all sequenced from one sample in a study of metastatic and nonmetastatic thyroid tumors. Not a single patient had been given any form of treatment at any point before undergoing thyroid surgery. TCRdb re-analyzed the PCR reads through MiXCR. Of 11,000 to 15,000 clones in the sample, more than 20% are singletons; the top ten hold approximately 8%. Specimen: blood. The receptor source for this set is a female donor with papillary thyroid cancer or a benign thyroid nodule (not recorded which). Some clones in this sample may be carry-over from other donors' samples.

V gene TRBV24-1 combines with J gene TRBJ2-3, with 9 positions matching TRBD2. Trimming took 2 bases from V and 5 from J; bases not matched to a gene: 4. Germline CDR1 and CDR2: KGHDR and SFDVKD. The CDR3 loop spans 15 amino acids. DNA of the CDR3: TGTGCCACCAGTGATTGGGTAGCGGGAGTAGATACGCAGTATTTT. Translation: CATSDWVAGVDTQYF.

The CDR3 DNA follows: TGTGCCAGCAGTTTATCTGGGGGCCAGGACGAGCAGTACTTC. Translated: CASSLSGGQDEQYF. The rearrangement joins TRBV27 to TRBJ2-7; D is perhaps TRBD1 (6 bases). Germline V gene data show CDR1 as MNHEY and CDR2 as SMNVEV (reference sequence). The CDR3 consists of 14 residues. Trimming took off 0 bases at V and 5 bases at J, with 11 bases between the two ends.

As to this clone: The identical CDR3 is also encoded by other nucleotide sequences in the sample. The chain recombines TRBV20-1 with TRBJ1-1; D might be TRBD1 (6 bases). The CDR3 covers 15 residues. Germline loops: CDR1 DFQATT, CDR2 SNEGSKA (reference sequence). Trimming pared 0 bases from V and 9 bases from J, leaving 20 bases between. Here the CDR3 reads CSARDQGREVGKAFF. The CDR3 region has the DNA TGCAGTGCTAGAGATCAGGGGAGGGAAGTCGGTAAAGCTTTCTTT.

The genes are TRBV6-2 or TRBV6-3 and TRBJ2-7, with D perhaps TRBD1 (8 bases). Trimming stripped 2 bases from V and 1 base from J, with 15 bases between. This CDR3 has 16 residues. Looked up from germline, CDR1 is MNHEY and CDR2 is SVGEGT. For the CDR3, the DNA is TGTGCCAGCAGTTACGTCGGACAGGGAGGGTCCTACGAGCAGTACTTC. The encoded protein is CASSYVGQGGSYEQYF.

This clone was counted ten times or more. V is TRBV2 and J is TRBJ2-1; possibly TRBD1 for D (6 bases). There are 15 residues in the CDR3. The germline gives CDR1 SNHLY, CDR2 FYNNEI. V dropped 7 bases and J dropped 4 bases, with 17 bases sitting between them. CDR3: CASTEQGLGYNEQFF. As DNA, the CDR3 is TGTGCCAGCACCGAGCAGGGGTTAGGATACAATGAGCAGTTCTTC.

As to this clone: It may be a read error: a sequence one base away is much more abundant. V usage is TRBV4-1 and J usage is TRBJ2-5; no firm D call. V lost 3 bases and J 5 bases, leaving 19 bases between the germline ends. This CDR3 comprises 16 residues. Germline assignment: CDR1 MGHRA and CDR2 YSYEKL. CDR3 in DNA: TGCGCCAGCAGCCAGGGCCGGTGTATCCTTACGGAGACCCAGTACTTC. This translates into CASSQGRCILTETQYF.

This clone was seen many times. The chain employs TRBV20-1 and TRBJ1-5; D ambiguous. CDR3 length equals 14 residues. With 6 bases removed from V and 5 bases from J, the gap between germline ends came to 17 bases. CDR1 is DFQATT and CDR2 is SNEGSKA in the germline V gene (reference sequence). The CDR3 nucleotides read TGCAGTGCCTTTCTGAGGTCTGCCGATCAGCCCCAGCATTTT. It specifies CSAFLRSADQPQHF.

The V call is TRBV4-2, the J call TRBJ1-6; a weak D match, TRBD1 (6 bases). With 0 bases removed from V and 14 bases from J, the gap between germline ends came to 14 bases. The length of the CDR3 is 14 residues. CDR1 is LGHNA, CDR2 YNFKEQ, per germline. The CDR3 here is CASSQDQQGSTLHF. The DNA for the CDR3 is TGTGCCAGCAGCCAAGATCAACAGGGCTCAACCCTCCACTTT.

Many counts were recorded for this clone. The chain combines TRBV18 with TRBJ1-3; TRBD1 aligns across 8 bases. The CDR3 is 19 amino acids. Germline V gene data show CDR1 as KGHSH and CDR2 as LQKENI. The V segment lost 1 base and the J segment 2 bases; nucleotides outside the gene matches: 13. The CDR3 region has the DNA TGTGCCAGCTCACCACGAGACAGGGGATCCCGGGCCCCTGGAAACACCATATATTTT. This gives the protein CASSPRDRGSRAPGNTIYF.

The chain carries TRBV20-1 and TRBJ1-6; 8 nucleotides align to TRBD1. J gave up 5 bases and V 3 bases, and 6 bases lay outside the gene matches. CDR1 and CDR2 (germline): DFQATT, SNEGSKA (reference sequence). The CDR3 is 15 residues long. In DNA form, the CDR3 reads TGCAGTGCTAGCGTTCCGGGACAGGATAATTCACCCCTCCACTTT. This sequence encodes CSASVPGQDNSPLHF.

This clone is classed as medium-sized. The V call is TRBV28, the J call TRBJ1-2; TRBD1 matches 12 bases. Losses at the gene ends were 6 bases for V and 4 bases for J; bases not matched to a gene: 3. Germline-derived CDR1 and CDR2 are MDHEN and SYDVKM. This CDR3 region has 14 residues. CDR3 sequence: CASSGTGGSYGYTF. The DNA of the CDR3 is TGTGCCAGCAGCGGGACAGGGGGCTCCTATGGCTACACCTTC.

The chain couples TRBV7-2 to TRBJ2-1; D possibly corresponds to TRBD1 (6 bases). With 5 bases removed from V and 1 base from J, the gap between germline ends came to 9 bases. CDR1 SGHTA and CDR2 FQGNSA come from the germline V gene. CDR3 length: 14 residues. The CDR3 region is CASSAQGSYNEQFF. CDR3 bases: TGTGCCAGCAGCGCACAGGGATCCTACAATGAGCAGTTCTTC.

There are many counts of this clone. The CDR3 here is CASSSDRGNTGELFF. The CDR3 DNA sequence: TGTGCCAGCAGCTCTGACAGGGGGAACACCGGGGAGCTGTTTTTT. The chain couples TRBV5-6 to TRBJ2-2, with 8 bases lining up with TRBD1. The J segment lost 1 base and the V segment lost 3 bases, leaving 2 bases of the junction unmatched. CDR1 is SGHDT, CDR2 YYEEEE, per germline. This CDR3 is built from 15 residues.

Comment on this clone: Being one base from a much bigger clone, this may be a read error. Distinct nucleotide sequences in the sample also encode this CDR3. The V call is TRBV7-3, the J call TRBJ2-3; D not resolved. The V and J ends lost 3 bases and 0 bases respectively, with 13 bases between them. The CDR3 contains 16 residues. Germline V lookup: CDR1 SGHTA, CDR2 FQGTGA. In DNA, the CDR3 is TGTGCCAGCAGCTTGGATTCTGTGTTTAGCACAGATACGCAGTATTTT. It translates to CASSLDSVFSTDTQYF.

This clone was detected many times. This chain uses TRBV5-6 with TRBJ2-7, with TRBD2 identical over 7 bases. This CDR3 region has 15 residues. With 5 bases clipped from V and 2 bases from J, the junction kept 10 bases outside the gene matches. Per germline, CDR1 SGHDT and CDR2 YYEEEE. As DNA, the CDR3 is TGTGCCAGCAGGCCGCGCGGGGGTTCCCCCTACGAGCAGTACTTC. Translation: CASRPRGGSPYEQYF.

About this clone itself: A junction boundary mismatches the germline segment, possibly from a read error. The chain has TRBV12-3 or TRBV12-4 and TRBJ1-1; a possible D gene is TRBD1 (5 bases). The CDR3 has 14 amino acids. This CDR3 reads CASSLLGSGTGAFF. The CDR3 region has the DNA TGTGCCAGCAGTTTATTGGGGTCTGGGACTGGAGCTTTCTTT.

The gene calls are TRBV7-3 and TRBJ2-2, with 14 positions matching TRBD2. CDR3 size: 15 residues. J lost 6 bases, V lost 5 bases, and 2 bases had no gene match. CDR1 SGHTA and CDR2 FQGTGA come from the germline V gene. CDR3 sequence reads: CASSLTSGRAGELFF. The CDR3 coding sequence is TGTGCCAGCAGCCTGACTAGCGGGAGGGCCGGGGAGCTGTTTTTT.

The chain carries TRBV30 and TRBJ1-5; D is ambiguous. V was shortened by 1 base and J by 0 bases, with 16 bases between the two germline ends. The V gene's germline CDR1 is GTSNPN and CDR2 SVGIG (reference sequence). There are 17 residues in the CDR3. CDR3 sequence reads: CAWSGLGLPDSNQPQHF. In nucleotides, the CDR3 is TGTGCCTGGAGTGGGCTGGGCCTCCCCGATAGCAATCAGCCCCAGCATTTT.

The chain is built from TRBV28 and TRBJ2-7, with TRBD1 matching 7 bases. The CDR3 loop spans 14 amino acids. From germline, CDR1 is MDHEN and CDR2 SYDVKM. J gave up 0 bases and V 6 bases, and 5 bases lay outside the gene matches. CDR3 residues: CASSFGTASYEQYF. CDR3 coding DNA: TGTGCCAGCAGCTTCGGGACAGCCTCCTACGAGCAGTACTTC.